These 29 T cell receptor beta chains originate from one sample sequenced in a study of T cell repertoires in cytomegalovirus infection. TCRdb independently ran MiXCR on the reads; one entry per CDR3 protein. This table has fewer than 350,000 distinct CDR3 sequences, roughly 9.5% appearing once. Sequenced sample: PBMCs. These receptors all come from a human donor in good health (CMV status not recorded). Some clones in this sample may be carry-over from other donors' samples.

This clonotype was observed many times. The chain combines TRBV7-3 with TRBJ2-1, with 10 bases matching TRBD2. Trimming removed 5 bases from V and 9 bases from J; junction bases left unmatched: 7. The germline V gene encodes CDR1 SGHTA and CDR2 FQGTGA. This CDR3 is built from 14 residues. This CDR3 is CASSAASGSIEQFF. CDR3 nucleotide sequence: TGTGCCAGCAGCGCGGCTAGCGGGAGTATTGAGCAGTTCTTC.

Concerning this clonotype: One end of the junction fails to match germline, which may point to a read error. This sequence joins TRBV4-1 and TRBJ2-1; 9 bases align to TRBD2. The CDR3 has 16 amino acids. From germline, CDR1 is MGHRA and CDR2 YSYEKL. The CDR3 reads CASSPPRGGARNEQFF. For the CDR3, the DNA is TGTGCCAGCAGCCCCCCTCGCGGGGGGGCAAGGAATGAGCAGTTCTTC.

This clonotype has at least ten counts. The chain recombines TRBV6-6 with TRBJ2-5; the D gene is possibly TRBD2 (6 bases). This CDR3 contains 13 residues. In germline, CDR1 is MNHNY, CDR2 SVGAGI (reference sequence). The ends were cut back, 6 bases at V and 1 base at J, with 9 bases in the middle. The CDR3 region has the DNA TGTGCCAGCAGGCCGGGGGTCCAAGAGACCCAGTACTTC. It is translated as CASRPGVQETQYF.

The chain joins TRBV2 to TRBJ2-1, with D maybe TRBD2 (5 bases). Germline values: CDR1 SNHLY, CDR2 FYNNEI. Trimming cost V 2 bases and J 9 bases, with 11 bases left between them. CDR3 length: 13 amino acids. CDR3 in DNA: TGTGCCAGCAGTGAATGTCGAGGGTGTGAGCAGTTCTTC. Its translation: CASSECRGCEQFF.

This clonotype occurred many times. In DNA form, the CDR3 reads TGTGCCAGCAGCCGAGGCGGGACTGATGAGCAGTTCTTC. It translates to CASSRGGTDEQFF. The chain joins TRBV7-6 to TRBJ2-1; D perhaps matches TRBD2 (6 bases). V was shortened by 5 bases and J by 8 bases, with 13 bases between the two germline ends. Germline CDR1 reads SGHVS; CDR2 reads FNYEAQ. The CDR3 extends over 13 amino acids.

This clonotype has ten or more counts. The chain is built from TRBV6-2 or TRBV6-3 and TRBJ2-1; 12 nucleotides match TRBD2. This CDR3 has 17 residues. The trim removed 8 bases at V and 6 bases at J, leaving 14 bases unmatched. Germline CDR1 reads MNHEY; CDR2 reads SVGEGT. CDR3 amino acids: CASGSTATSGGPNEQFF. The DNA for the CDR3 is TGTGCCAGCGGTTCCACTGCCACTAGCGGGGGGCCCAATGAGCAGTTCTTC.

This rearrangement joins TRBV6-6 to TRBJ2-5; 7 bases are shared with TRBD1. Germline loops: CDR1 MNHNY, CDR2 SVGAGI (reference sequence). The CDR3 runs to 15 residues. J lost 1 base, V lost 5 bases, and 7 bases had no gene match. The CDR3 region is CASSTRDSFQETQYF. The CDR3, as DNA: TGTGCCAGCAGTACCCGGGACAGCTTCCAAGAGACCCAGTACTTC.

This clonotype was seen many times. This chain uses TRBV7-8 with TRBJ2-5, with D possibly TRBD1 on 6 matching bases. Trimming stripped 5 bases from V and 6 bases from J, with 16 bases between. This CDR3 comprises 14 residues. The germline V gene encodes CDR1 SGHVS and CDR2 FQNEAQ. In DNA, the CDR3 is TGTGCCAGCAGCCCACAGGGCCAGGGGCAGACCCAGTACTTC. Translating it yields CASSPQGQGQTQYF. Full variable domain (outside the CDR3, taken from reference TRBV7-8 and TRBJ2-5): GAGVSQSPRYKVAKRGQDVALRCDPISGHVSLFWYQQALGQGPEFLTYFQNEAQLDKSGLPSDRFFAERPEGSVSTLKIQRTQQEDSAVYLCASSPQGQGQTQYFGPGTRLLVL.

The rearrangement uses TRBV20-1 and TRBJ1-1; D not resolved. Trimming pared 5 bases from V and 0 bases from J, leaving 16 bases between. The germline CDR1 and CDR2 sequences are DFQATT and SNEGSKA (reference sequence). CDR3 length equals 15 residues. CDR3 amino acids: CSAPVLQTMNTEAFF. CDR3 DNA: TGCAGTGCTCCCGTCCTACAGACTATGAACACTGAAGCTTTCTTT.

The chain uses TRBV28 and TRBJ2-7; tentatively, D is TRBD1 or TRBD2 (6 bases each). The CDR3 length is 13 residues. Germline V gene lookup returns CDR1 MDHEN and CDR2 SYDVKM. The CDR3, as DNA: TGTGCCAGCAGTCGCAAGGGGGGTTCTACAGGGCCGGTC. Its translation is CASSRKGGSTGPV.

This clonotype was recorded at least ten times. V usage is TRBV7-2 and J usage is TRBJ1-2; TRBD1 is a possible D gene (6 bases). Trimming shortened V by 6 bases and J by 2 bases, and 10 bases separated the two germline ends. The CDR3 has 13 amino acids. The germline V gene has CDR1 SGHTA and CDR2 FQGNSA. The CDR3 sequence: CASRSGQNYGYTF. The CDR3 DNA sequence: TGTGCCAGCAGAAGTGGACAGAACTATGGCTACACCTTC.

This clonotype was detected many times. The genes are TRBV7-2 and TRBJ1-1; D gene unclear. Germline assignment: CDR1 SGHTA and CDR2 FQGNSA. This CDR3 spans 13 amino acids. With 5 bases removed from V and 4 bases from J, the gap between germline ends came to 11 bases. Here the CDR3 reads CASSPWVSTEAFF. The CDR3 nucleotides read TGTGCCAGCAGCCCTTGGGTGAGCACTGAAGCTTTCTTT.

The chain combines TRBV28 with TRBJ2-3; 7 nucleotides line up with TRBD1. The CDR3 runs to 16 residues. In germline, CDR1 is MDHEN, CDR2 SYDVKM. Germline trimming cut 2 bases from V and 1 base from J; bases unmatched to any gene: 6. CDR3 coding DNA: TGTGCCAGCAGTTTACCTCCACAGGGGCGCACAGATACGCAGTATTTT. It encodes CASSLPPQGRTDTQYF. The whole variable domain, filled in from reference TRBV28 and TRBJ2-3, reads DVKVTQSSRYLVKRTGEKVFLECVQDMDHENMFWYRQDPGLGLRLIYFSYDVKMKEKGDIPEGYSVSREKKERFSLILESASTNQTSMYLCASSLPPQGRTDTQYFGPGTRLTVL.

Many counts were recorded for this clonotype. This chain uses TRBV7-2 with TRBJ2-7, with no clear D. Germline V gene data show CDR1 as SGHTA and CDR2 as FQGNSA. The CDR3 spans 14 residues. V lost 1 base and J 1 base, leaving 8 bases between the germline ends. DNA of the CDR3: TGTGCCAGCAGCTTAGATCGTCTTTCCTACGAGCAGTACTTC. Translating gives CASSLDRLSYEQYF. The whole variable domain, filled in from reference TRBV7-2 and TRBJ2-7, reads GAGVSQSPSNKVTEKGKDVELRCDPISGHTALYWYRQSLGQGLEFLIYFQGNSAPDKSGLPSDRFSAERTGGSVSTLTIQRTQQEDSAVYLCASSLDRLSYEQYFGPGTRLTVT.

This chain joins TRBV10-3 and TRBJ1-4; 7 bases line up with TRBD1. V lost 10 bases to trimming and J lost 0 bases; unmatched junction nucleotides: 11. Germline CDR1 ENHRY, CDR2 SYGVKD. This CDR3 comprises 16 residues. CDR3 bases: TGTGCCACGAAGGGGGCAGGAATTGCAACTAATGAAAAACTGTTTTTT. Amino acids: CATKGAGIATNEKLFF.

Many counts were recorded for this clonotype. The chain joins TRBV25-1 to TRBJ1-4; TRBD1 matches 9 bases. V was clipped by 5 bases and J by 0 bases; unmatched bases: 7. Per germline, CDR1 MGHDK and CDR2 SYGVNS. The CDR3 length is 17 residues. As DNA, the CDR3 is TGTGCCAGCAGTACGTACAGGGGGCAGTCAACTAATGAAAAACTGTTTTTT. Residues: CASSTYRGQSTNEKLFF.

The DNA of the CDR3 is TGTGCCAGTAAAAGGGCTGGAGCGGGAGGTTGGGAGCAGTTCTTC. Its protein product is CASKRAGAGGWEQFF. The chain carries TRBV19 and TRBJ2-1; 9 nucleotides align to TRBD2. Germline V lookup: CDR1 LNHDA, CDR2 SQIVND (reference sequence). V dropped 7 bases and J dropped 10; count of bases not matched to a gene: 14. CDR3 size: 15 residues.

In this sample, this clonotype turned up many times. The rearrangement uses TRBV7-3 and TRBJ1-1, with D unclear. V was cut by 0 bases and J by 6 bases, with 14 bases left in between. The germline CDR1 and CDR2 sequences are SGHTA and FQGTGA. This CDR3 comprises 15 residues. CDR3 coding DNA: TGTGCCAGCAGCTTAACGAGCGACCGACCCTCTGAAGCTTTCTTT. Amino acids: CASSLTSDRPSEAFF.

This clonotype has only a few counts. The chain couples TRBV7-6 to TRBJ1-1, with 10 bases aligning to TRBD1. The CDR3 covers 14 residues. Unmatched junction bases numbered 1, after V lost 0 bases and J lost 6 bases. Germline V lookup: CDR1 SGHVS, CDR2 FNYEAQ. DNA of the CDR3: TGTGCCAGCAGCTTAGCGGGGACAGGGGCTGAAGCTTTCTTT. It yields the protein CASSLAGTGAEAFF.

This clonotype has just a few counts. J is TRBJ2-7 and V is TRBV28; tentative D call: TRBD1 (6 bases). Trimming took 7 bases from V and 5 from J, leaving 15 bases between them. The CDR3 runs to 13 residues. CDR1 MDHEN and CDR2 SYDVKM come from the germline V gene. CDR3 protein: CASTIQGRNEQYF. The CDR3 DNA sequence: TGTGCCAGCACCATACAGGGTAGGAACGAGCAGTACTTC.

For this clonotype: This may be a read error, as it is one base from a much larger clone. The missing conserved phenylalanine or tryptophan at the end of this CDR3 makes a read error likely. The DNA is omitted, as the CDR3 cannot be located on it reliably, and the CDR3 follows TCRdb's listing. The chain recombines TRBV27 with TRBJ2-7; TRBD2 is the table's D call, not checked against the DNA. The germline V gene encodes CDR1 MNHEY and CDR2 SMNVEV (reference sequence). From its first to its last residue, the CDR3 has 13 amino acids. This CDR3 is CASSLSGARPAYS.

This clonotype came up many times. This chain connects TRBV7-2 to TRBJ1-1, with a tentative D call TRBD1 (6 bases). Trimming cost V 5 bases and J 1 base, with 8 bases left between them. This CDR3 comprises 13 residues. The germline CDR1 and CDR2 sequences are SGHTA and FQGNSA. DNA for the CDR3: TGTGCCAGCAGCGCGGGACAGAACACTGAAGCTTTCTTT. Amino acid sequence: CASSAGQNTEAFF.

This sequence joins TRBV7-2 and TRBJ2-1; weak D call: TRBD2 (6 bases). The CDR3 consists of 17 residues. The germline CDR1 and CDR2 sequences are SGHTA and FQGNSA. The germline V and J ends were trimmed by 3 bases and 1 base, with 16 bases remaining between them. This CDR3 is CASSFEVADVSYNEQFF. DNA of the CDR3: TGTGCCAGCAGCTTCGAAGTAGCGGACGTTTCCTACAATGAGCAGTTCTTC.

This clonotype has just a few counts. The gene calls are TRBV18 and TRBJ2-5, with 8 nucleotides matching TRBD1. The length of the CDR3 is 14 residues. The germline gives CDR1 KGHSH, CDR2 LQKENI. The V and J ends lost 4 bases and 1 base, in that order; junction bases with no gene match: 2. CDR3 amino acids: CASSRGQVQETQYF. The CDR3 DNA reads as TGTGCCAGCTCACGGGGACAGGTCCAAGAGACCCAGTACTTC.

The V and J genes are TRBV10-3 and TRBJ2-5, with D maybe TRBD2 (5 bases). The germline CDR1 and CDR2 sequences are ENHRY and SYGVKD. V lost 3 bases and J lost 0, with 11 bases in between. The CDR3 has 15 amino acids. CDR3 loop: CAISDTDGNQETQYF. Here the CDR3 DNA reads TGTGCCATCAGTGATACGGACGGGAACCAAGAGACCCAGTACTTC.

This clonotype was seen more than once but under ten times. The J gene is TRBJ1-4, the V gene TRBV6-5, with a weak D call TRBD1 (5 bases). This CDR3 is 16 amino acids long. Per the germline V gene, CDR1 is MNHEY and CDR2 is SVGAGI. Trimming shortened V by 2 bases and J by 0 bases, and 10 bases separated the two germline ends. The CDR3 region is CASSYRGDATNEKLFF. CDR3 DNA sequence: TGTGCCAGCAGTTACCGGGGGGATGCAACTAATGAAAAACTGTTTTTT.

This clonotype was recorded a few times. The J gene is TRBJ1-1, the V gene TRBV6-5; no reliable D call. The CDR3 covers 13 residues. Trimming took off 7 bases at V and 2 bases at J, with 11 bases between the two ends. The germline gives CDR1 MNHEY, CDR2 SVGAGI. In DNA, the CDR3 is TGTGCCAGCAAGTGGGAGTTTAACACTGAAGCTTTCTTT. This gives the protein CASKWEFNTEAFF.

Regarding this clonotype: At one boundary the junction diverges from the germline segment, which might be a read error. The chain is built from TRBV7-2 and TRBJ1-1; D remains ambiguous. The CDR3 runs 13 residues. The germline V gene encodes CDR1 SGHTA and CDR2 FQGNSA. CDR3 loop: CASSWGGRTEACF. Written as DNA, the CDR3 is TGTGCCAGCAGCTGGGGAGGCCGCACTGAAGCTTGCTTT.

The chain is built from TRBV6-1 and TRBJ2-3; D is possibly TRBD2 (6 bases). V was shortened by 4 bases and J by 4 bases, with 9 bases between the two germline ends. This CDR3 spans 13 amino acids. From germline, CDR1 is MNHNS and CDR2 SASEGT. The CDR3 reads CASSGGGADTQYF. The CDR3 bases are TGTGCCAGCAGTGGCGGAGGGGCAGATACGCAGTATTTT.